These 23 T cell receptor beta chains were sequenced from one sample in a study of blood T cell repertoires in COVID-19. Assay: immunoSEQ multiplex PCR; the TCRdb copy retains only in-frame clones and omits some. The table includes 300,000 to 400,000 clones, about 87% detected once. The sequencing sample was made of peripheral blood. These receptors all come from a man aged 25 to 45 with COVID-19, enrolled during active disease.

V usage is TRBV24-1 and J usage is TRBJ1-2; tentative D call: TRBD1 (5 bases). The CDR3 has 13 amino acids. The V gene lost 5 bases and the J gene lost 8 bases, with 14 bases spanning the gap. Germline values: CDR1 KGHDR, CDR2 SFDVKD. This CDR3 reads CATSVRGFNGYTF. As DNA, the CDR3 is TGTGCCACCAGTGTAAGGGGATTCAACGGCTACACCTTC.

The CDR3 DNA reads TGTGCCAGCAGCACTCGAGATACAGTGAAAGGCACTGAAGCTTTCTTT. The encoded protein is CASSTRDTVKGTEAFF. The rearrangement uses TRBV7-9 and TRBJ1-1; D call uncertain. V gave up 5 bases and J gave up 4 bases, with 20 bases separating them. Germline V gene lookup returns CDR1 SEHNR and CDR2 FQNEAQ (reference sequence). The CDR3 sequence is 16 residues long.

The V call is TRBV30, the J call TRBJ2-1, with TRBD1 as a possible D gene (6 bases). V was clipped by 5 bases and J by 4 bases, with 12 bases between them. Germline CDR1 reads GTSNPN; CDR2 reads SVGIG (reference sequence). The CDR3 runs to 13 residues. The CDR3 coding sequence is TGTGCCTGGTCCCTCACAGGGTACAATGAGCAGTTCTTC. Amino acids: CAWSLTGYNEQFF.

The chain couples TRBV2 to TRBJ2-7, with TRBD1 matching 8 bases. After removal of 3 bases from V and 3 bases from J, the junction contained 4 bases not matched to a gene. The CDR3 loop spans 14 amino acids. Germline-derived CDR1 and CDR2 are SNHLY and FYNNEI. Here the CDR3 DNA reads TGTGCCAGCAGTGACGCAGGGGGCATCTACGAGCAGTACTTC. Amino acids: CASSDAGGIYEQYF.

This rearrangement joins TRBV11-2 to TRBJ2-7; the D is unclear. The ends were cut back, 5 bases at V and 0 bases at J, with 17 bases in the middle. CDR3 length equals 16 residues. The germline V gene has CDR1 SGHAT and CDR2 FQNNGV. CDR3 nucleotides: TGTGCCAGCAGCCCTCCGGAGAAACGTAGCTCCTACGAGCAGTACTTC. Translation: CASSPPEKRSSYEQYF. The variable domain in full, completed from reference TRBV11-2 and TRBJ2-7, reads EAGVAQSPRYKIIEKRQSVAFWCNPISGHATLYWYQQILGQGPKLLIQFQNNGVVDDSQLPKDRFSAERLKGVDSTLKIQPAKLEDSAVYLCASSPPEKRSSYEQYFGPGTRLTVT.

The chain employs TRBV7-8 and TRBJ2-1, with D perhaps TRBD1 (5 bases). The germline V gene has CDR1 SGHVS and CDR2 FQNEAQ. Between the trimmed V and J ends, which lost 7 bases and 10 bases, there was a span of 14 bases. CDR3 length: 12 amino acids. The CDR3 DNA reads as TGTGCCAGCACCTCACGAGGACAAGAGCAGTTCTTC. As protein: CASTSRGQEQFF.

A single count supports this clone. The chain links TRBV28 to TRBJ2-7; D is perhaps TRBD2 (6 bases). V lost 2 bases, J lost 2 bases, and 34 bases lay in between. CDR3 length: 22 residues. The germline gives CDR1 MDHEN, CDR2 SYDVKM. The CDR3 region is CASSLNPPVEGMIPWGTYEQYF. The CDR3 region has the DNA TGTGCCAGCAGTTTAAACCCCCCGGTGGAGGGGATGATTCCTTGGGGCACCTACGAGCAGTACTTC.

The chain couples TRBV27 to TRBJ2-7, with D hard to call. V shed 0 bases and J shed 1 base, with 7 bases lying between them. The CDR3 runs to 14 residues. Germline V gene sequence: CDR1 MNHEY, CDR2 SMNVEV (reference sequence). The CDR3 loop reads CASSLSRLSYEQYF. The CDR3 DNA follows: TGTGCCAGCAGTTTATCGCGGCTGTCCTACGAGCAGTACTTC.

On this clone: At one boundary the junction diverges from the germline segment, which might be a read error. V is TRBV18 and J is TRBJ1-3; 9 bases fit TRBD1. CDR1 is KGHSH, CDR2 LQKENI, per germline. CDR3 size: 15 residues. CDR3 nucleotide sequence: TGTGCCAGCTCGCCACAGGGGGCGCCGGGAAACACCATATATTTT. Residues: CASSPQGAPGNTIYF.

V gene TRBV4-1 combines with J gene TRBJ2-7; TRBD2 is a possible D gene (5 bases). The length of the CDR3 is 17 residues. In germline, CDR1 is MGHRA, CDR2 YSYEKL. V was cut by 0 bases and J by 2 bases, with 17 bases left in between. CDR3 DNA sequence: TGCGCCAGCAGCCAAGAACCCGGACTCCTTTCCCCCTACGAGCAGTACTTC. Residues: CASSQEPGLLSPYEQYF.

V is TRBV9 and J is TRBJ1-2; D uncertain. Trimming shortened V by 1 base and J by 4 bases, and 14 bases separated the two germline ends. Germline CDR1 and CDR2: SGDLS and YYNGEE. The CDR3 is 15 amino acids. DNA of the CDR3: TGTGCCAGCAGCGTAAGTCGGGGTATGGTCTATGGCTACACCTTC. It translates to CASSVSRGMVYGYTF.

The J gene is TRBJ2-5, the V gene TRBV11-2, with 12 bases that match TRBD2. The CDR3 has 14 residues. Germline lookup yields CDR1 SGHAT and CDR2 FQNNGV. The ends lost 5 bases at V and 4 bases at J; junction bases unmatched: 2. The CDR3 spells CASSRTSGIETQYF. CDR3 DNA sequence: TGTGCCAGCAGCCGGACTAGCGGGATAGAGACCCAGTACTTC.

The J gene is TRBJ1-1, the V gene TRBV4-1, with D unresolved. The germline V gene has CDR1 MGHRA and CDR2 YSYEKL. This CDR3 has 14 residues. The germline V and J ends were trimmed by 1 base and 5 bases, with 11 bases remaining between them. CDR3 loop: CASSQASRGTEAFF. The DNA of the CDR3 is TGCGCCAGCAGCCAAGCCTCAAGAGGGACTGAAGCTTTCTTT.

V usage is TRBV13 and J usage is TRBJ1-4; D ambiguous. The CDR3 has 14 amino acids. Per the germline V gene, CDR1 is PRHDT and CDR2 is FYEKMQ (reference sequence). Trimming shortened V by 5 bases and J by 2 bases, and 9 bases separated the two germline ends. This CDR3 is CASSNSGTNEKLFF. For the CDR3, the DNA is TGTGCCAGCAGCAACAGCGGGACTAATGAAAAACTGTTTTTT.

V and J are TRBV6-1 and TRBJ1-5; no clear D. Germline loops: CDR1 MNHNS, CDR2 SASEGT. CDR3 length: 14 amino acids. Trimming took off 9 bases at V and 2 bases at J, with 14 bases between the two ends. The CDR3 nucleotides read TGTGCCAGTATCCACCGGGAGGGCAATCAGCCCCAGCATTTT. As protein: CASIHREGNQPQHF.

The J gene is TRBJ2-6, the V gene TRBV19, with 9 bases identical to TRBD1. The CDR3 is made up of 16 amino acids. The V and J ends lost 11 bases and 0 bases, in that order; junction bases with no gene match: 8. Germline assignment: CDR1 LNHDA and CDR2 SQIVND (reference sequence). CDR3 amino acids: CAGATGGDSGANVLTF. The DNA of the CDR3 is TGTGCCGGGGCTACAGGGGGCGACTCTGGGGCCAACGTCCTGACTTTC.

This chain connects TRBV2 to TRBJ2-6, with D tentatively TRBD1 (6 bases). CDR3 length: 16 amino acids. The ends were cut back, 6 bases at V and 0 bases at J, with 12 bases in the middle. Germline assignment: CDR1 SNHLY and CDR2 FYNNEI. CDR3 coding DNA: TGTGCCAGCAGCAGGGGACGGACCTCTGGGGCCAACGTCCTGACTTTC. Its translation is CASSRGRTSGANVLTF.

This chain uses TRBV4-1 with TRBJ2-5; possibly TRBD1 for D (6 bases). The CDR3 loop spans 16 amino acids. Germline loops: CDR1 MGHRA, CDR2 YSYEKL. The ends were cut back, 1 base at V and 2 bases at J, with 14 bases in the middle. Written as DNA, the CDR3 is TGCGCCAGCAGCCAAGCTCGAGGGGGTCGGCAAGAGACCCAGTACTTC. Its protein is CASSQARGGRQETQYF.

The chain employs TRBV4-3 and TRBJ2-5, with a tentative D call TRBD1 (5 bases). The V and J ends lost 1 base and 4 bases respectively, with 19 bases between them. The CDR3 sequence is 17 residues long. Looked up from germline, CDR1 is LGHNA and CDR2 is YSLEER. The CDR3 loop reads CASSQGLQGEPAETQYF. In DNA form, the CDR3 reads TGCGCCAGCAGCCAAGGCCTGCAGGGTGAGCCTGCAGAGACCCAGTACTTC.

The chain is built from TRBV28 and TRBJ1-4; TRBD1 matches at 11 bases. This CDR3 contains 14 residues. Trimming took 6 bases from V and 8 from J; bases not matched to a gene: 5. The germline V gene encodes CDR1 MDHEN and CDR2 SYDVKM. CDR3 DNA: TGTGCCAGCAGACCCGGGACAGGGGGAGAAAAACTGTTTTTT. Translated: CASRPGTGGEKLFF.

This chain uses TRBV30 with TRBJ1-1; D uncertain. The CDR3 is 13 amino acids. The V gene lost 0 bases and the J gene lost 0 bases, with 5 bases spanning the gap. The germline V gene has CDR1 GTSNPN and CDR2 SVGIG (reference sequence). The CDR3 DNA is TGTGCCTGGAGTGTCTCCTTGAACACTGAAGCTTTCTTT. Its protein product is CAWSVSLNTEAFF.

This clone was picked up one time. This chain links TRBV6-2 or TRBV6-3 with TRBJ1-2; possibly TRBD1 for D (6 bases). V lost 5 bases and J 4 bases, leaving 17 bases between the germline ends. The CDR3 covers 15 residues. The germline gives CDR1 MNHEY, CDR2 SVGEGT. The CDR3 nucleotides are TGTGCCAGCAGTCCCGGGGGGCGCGGTCCCTATGGCTACACCTTC. It specifies CASSPGGRGPYGYTF.

This CDR3 reads CATTPGLAGGAYTQYF. CDR3 sequence (DNA): TGTGCCACAACTCCAGGACTAGCGGGAGGAGCGTATACGCAGTATTTT. The chain employs TRBV15 and TRBJ2-3; 14 bases align to TRBD2. Germline V gene data show CDR1 as LNHNV and CDR2 as YYDKDF (reference sequence). The CDR3 totals 16 residues. V was clipped by 9 bases and J by 7 bases; unmatched bases: 12.